Sequencing of this T cell receptor (beta chain) was carried out in a study of neurological immune-mediated disorders. General observations from the study: Falling below healthy controls, multiple sclerosis showed the least TCR clonal expansion, while HTLV-1-associated myelopathy showed the most. Phylogenetic grouping assigned the repertoires of 18 of 34 multiple sclerosis patients to a single cluster of related CDR3 sequences. This cluster may be a repertoire-level signature.

Synthesis of cDNA was carried out by template-switch 5'RACE. The reaction used 10-nucleotide random UMIs. TCRdb processed the 5' RACE reads anew with MiXCR; each CDR3 protein has one entry. The table includes about 89,000 distinct CDR3 sequences, approximately 2.8% detected once. This clonotype has more than one count but fewer than ten. What it binds is not known. Being one base from a much bigger clone, this may be a read error. The CDR3 is 11 residues long. Per germline, CDR1 SNHLY and CDR2 FYNNEI. This sequence joins TRBV2 and TRBJ2-3; D ambiguous. This sequence was found in a woman in her twenties or thirties with multiple sclerosis. The sample was PBMCs. The chain's CDR3 is CDSSWPDTQYF. In DNA form, the CDR3 reads TGTGACAGCAGTTGGCCAGATACGCAGTATTTT.